The rows below give T cell receptor beta chains drawn from one sample of a study of tumor-infiltrating lymphocytes in primary liver carcinoma. TCRdb re-derived calls from the multiplex PCR reads in MiXCR, one entry per CDR3 protein. The sample has about 120,000 distinct CDR3 sequences, under 70% seen once. Material for sequencing was tumor-adjacent normal liver tissue. The receptors were sampled from a woman aged 60-75 years with primary liver carcinoma and hepatitis B virus infection. Each CDR3 is given with its conserved first and last residue. D genes are given only for firm matches. Clone size is not always given. Where it is, it says once, few, many or a class for expanded clones.

d_gene	v_gene	j_gene	abundance	CDR3aa	CDR3nt
.	TRBV12-3/TRBV12-4	TRBJ1-5	.	CANSAGSNQSQHF	TGTGCCAACAGCGCGGGGAGCAATCAGTCCCAGCATTTT
.	TRBV4-1	TRBJ2-3	.	CASNQPAGADTQYF	TGCGCCAGCAACCAGCCGGCAGGGGCAGATACGCAGTATTTT
.	TRBV11-2	TRBJ2-2	.	CTGSPRVGELFF	TGTACCGGCAGCCCCAGGGTCGGGGAGCTGTTTTTT
.	TRBV5-1	TRBJ1-1	few	CASSWAGVKAEAFF	TGCGCCAGCAGCTGGGCAGGGGTTAAGGCTGAAGCTTTCTTT
.	TRBV5-1	TRBJ1-2	.	CASSPIGAHGYTF	TGCGCCAGCAGCCCCATAGGGGCGCATGGCTACACCTTC
.	TRBV6-5	TRBJ2-2	many	CASSRDPSGELFF	TGTGCCAGCAGCCGGGACCCCTCCGGGGAGCTGTTTTTT
.	TRBV28	TRBJ1-5	once	CTNRRTAGNQSQHF	TGTACCAACAGGAGGACAGCGGGCAATCAGTCCCAGCATTTT
TRBD1	TRBV30	TRBJ1-2	.	CAWSGTGGNYGYTF	TGTGCCTGGAGTGGGACAGGTGGTAACTATGGCTACACCTTC
.	TRBV11-2	TRBJ2-5	once	CATSYSRGSVRETQYF	TGTGCCACTAGCTACTCCCGTGGTAGCGTGAGAGAGACCCAGTACTTC
.	TRBV19	TRBJ2-2	few	CASRKGGPTGELFF	TGTGCCAGTAGGAAGGGGGGGCCGACCGGGGAGCTGTTTTTT
.	TRBV4-1	TRBJ2-1	.	CASTLVGPYDEQFF	TGCGCCAGCACCCTAGTGGGGCCCTACGATGAGCAGTTCTTC
.	TRBV12-3/TRBV12-4	TRBJ1-5	.	CAISFLGTRYSNQPQHF	TGTGCCATCAGTTTTTTAGGGACGAGGTATAGCAATCAGCCCCAGCATTTT
.	TRBV6-5	TRBJ2-6	.	CANSWDSGANVLTF	TGTGCCAATAGTTGGGACTCTGGGGCCAACGTCCTGACTTTC
TRBD1	TRBV13	TRBJ1-6	.	CASNPKAGTGISPLHF	TGTGCCAGCAACCCGAAGGCCGGGACAGGAATCTCACCCCTCCACTTT
.	TRBV19	TRBJ2-6	.	CTSSIVIERGGPEANVLTF	TGTACCAGTAGTATAGTCATCGAAAGGGGGGGCCCTGAGGCCAACGTCCTGACTTTC
.	TRBV11-2	TRBJ2-3	.	CAGSFELRRTDTQYF	TGTGCCGGCAGCTTCGAACTAAGACGCACAGATACACAGTATTTT
TRBD2	TRBV5-4	TRBJ2-7	.	CTISLFSGRAYEQYF	TGTACCATCAGCTTGTTTAGCGGGAGGGCTTACGAGCAGTACTTC
.	TRBV30	TRBJ1-1	.	CAWRFDYQRPEAFF	TGTGCCTGGAGGTTTGACTATCAGAGGCCCGAAGCTTTCTTT
TRBD2	TRBV6-1	TRBJ2-4	.	CVSSEESSGRTSSKNIQYF	TGTGTCAGCAGTGAAGAGTCAAGCGGGAGGACTAGCTCCAAAAACATTCAGTACTTC
.	TRBV28	TRBJ1-2	.	CASSLYAAGYGYTF	TGTGCCAGCAGTTTATATGCAGCAGGCTATGGCTACACCTTC
TRBD2	TRBV6-2/TRBV6-3	TRBJ2-1	.	CASSNTYRSGKAHNEQFF	TGTGCCAGCAGTAACACATATAGGAGCGGGAAGGCCCATAATGAGCAGTTCTTC
TRBD1	TRBV5-4	TRBJ1-2	.	CASNPVRTGVDYTF	TGTGCCAGCAACCCAGTGAGGACAGGGGTTGACTACACCTTC
.	TRBV29-1	TRBJ2-5	once	CSVGSGTGPRCF	.
TRBD2	TRBV6-1	TRBJ2-1	.	CASSEVRGGGNEQLF	TGTGCCAGTAGTGAAGTACGCGGGGGGGGCAATGAGCAGCTCTTC
.	TRBV6-5	TRBJ1-6	many	CASSYMARRGSSYNSPLHF	TGTGCCAGCAGTTACATGGCCCGCAGGGGAAGCTCCTATAATTCACCCCTCCACTTT
TRBD1	TRBV4-1	TRBJ2-3	.	CARSQTGRGPTDTQYF	TGCGCCAGGAGCCAAACGGGTAGGGGGCCTACAGATACGCAGTATTTT
.	TRBV6-5	TRBJ2-5	.	CASGTAVWETQYF	TGTGCAAGCGGCACCGCGGTGTGGGAGACCCAGTACTTC
.	TRBV11-2	TRBJ2-5	.	CASSRPTGGLLETQYF	TGTGCCAGCAGCCGCCCCACCGGAGGCTTGCTGGAGACCCAGTACTTC
TRBD2	TRBV6-1	TRBJ2-2	.	CASSSGTSIDSGELFF	TGTGCCAGCAGCTCCGGGACTAGCATTGACAGCGGGGAGCTGTTTTTT
.	TRBV5-4	TRBJ1-1	.	CASSRGTESSLAAFF	TGTGCCAGCAGCCGGGGAACAGAAAGCTCCTTAGCAGCTTTCTTT
.	TRBV7-9	TRBJ1-1	.	CASRYRGMNIEAFF	TGTGCCAGCAGGTACAGAGGAATGAACATTGAAGCTTTCTTT
.	TRBV11-2	TRBJ2-5	.	CTSSWMEQETQYF	TGTACGAGCAGCTGGATGGAGCAAGAGACCCAGTACTTC
TRBD2	TRBV6-6	TRBJ2-1	few	CASSSGTSGWGSHNEQFF	TGTGCCAGCAGTTCGGGGACTAGCGGTTGGGGCTCCCACAATGAGCAGTTCTTC
.	TRBV10-3	TRBJ2-3	many	CAISDGKDTQYF	TGTGCCATCAGTGACGGAAAAGATACGCAGTATTTT
TRBD2	TRBV11-2	TRBJ2-1	.	CVSSLLAGDNNEQFF	TGTGTCAGCAGCCTTTTAGCGGGAGATAACAATGAGCAGTTTTTC
.	TRBV7-9	TRBJ2-7	many	CASSPADAGNYEQYF	TGTGCCAGCAGCCCGGCGGACGCAGGGAACTACGAGCAGTACTTC
.	TRBV7-9	TRBJ1-1	.	CASSSVRGAKDTEAFF	TGTGCCAGCAGCTCAGTGCGGGGCGCGAAGGACACTGAAGCTTTCTTT
.	TRBV11-2	TRBJ1-5	.	CAGNLTRGGGQPQHF	TGTGCCGGCAACTTGACTAGGGGTGGAGGGCAGCCCCAGCATTTT
.	TRBV6-5	TRBJ1-2	.	CAGGSQGRGYTF	TGTGCCGGCGGTAGTCAGGGGAGAGGCTACACCTTC
.	TRBV6-2/TRBV6-3	TRBJ2-6	.	CASSYSRRNSGANVLAF	TGTGCCAGCAGTTACTCAAGACGCAACTCTGGGGCCAACGTCCTGGCTTTC
.	TRBV28	TRBJ1-1	.	CATPVKTLNTEAFF	TGTGCCACCCCGGTCAAAACTTTGAACACTGAAGCTTTCTTT
TRBD1	TRBV29-1	TRBJ2-1	.	CSVEADRGYYNVQFF	TGCAGCGTTGAAGCGGACAGGGGCTACTACAATGTGCAGTTCTTC
.	TRBV4-2	TRBJ2-2	.	CASSQRLHTGEQFF	TGTGCCAGCAGCCAAAGGCTCCACACCGGGGAGCAGTTTTTT
.	TRBV5-1	TRBJ2-5	.	CANSLGNEETQYF	TGCGCCAACAGCTTAGGGAACGAAGAGACCCAGTACTTT
.	TRBV10-3	TRBJ1-1	many	CAISKNARGPEAFF	TGTGCCATCAGCAAAAATGCGCGGGGCCCTGAAGCTTTCTTT
.	TRBV4-2	TRBJ2-4	.	CASSQRDSLAKNNQYF	TGTGCCAGCAGCCAGCGGGACTCGCTAGCCAAAAACAATCAATACTTC
.	TRBV28	TRBJ1-2	.	CASSSDAGFNYVCTF	TGTGCCAGCAGTTCCGATGCGGGATTTAACTATGTCTGCACCTTC
.	TRBV4-1	TRBJ2-2	.	CASSQDHPRDPTGELFF	TGCGCCAGTAGCCAAGACCATCCAAGGGACCCTACCGGGGAGCTGTTTTTT
.	TRBV12-3/TRBV12-4	TRBJ1-5	.	CASSPKPGSSNRPQLF	TGTGCCAGCAGTCCAAAACCGGGATCTAGCAATCGGCCCCAGCTTTTT
.	TRBV28	TRBJ1-2	.	CVSSFAPGIDYSYTF	TGTGTCAGCAGTTTCGCTCCAGGGATTGACTATAGCTACACCTTC
TRBD1	TRBV28	TRBJ1-1	.	CASNSPTGVHTEAFF	TGTGCCAGCAACTCACCTACAGGGGTCCACACTGAAGCTTTCTTT